These T cell receptor beta chains were read from a single sample in a study of blood T cell repertoires in COVID-19. The protocol was immunoSEQ multiplex PCR, while the TCRdb copy is restricted to in-frame clones and leaves out a portion. The sample gives 60,000 or so clones, around 87% of which show up once; approximately 13% is in the top ten. Input material: peripheral blood. The receptors were sampled from a man between 60 and 75 years old with active COVID-19. CDR3s include the opening cysteine and the closing phenylalanine or tryptophan. A D gene is named only where the DNA matches it firmly. Expanded clones are given a class, and other clones once, few, many or no size at all.

TRBJ2-5 TRBV2 . TRBD2 TGTGCCAGCAGTGCTACGGGGCTAGCGGTGAAAGAGACCCAGTACTTC CASSATGLAVKETQYF
TRBJ1-1 TRBV18 . . TGTGCCAGCTCACCACCTTCTCGCGGGAACACTGAAGCTTTCTTT CASSPPSRGNTEAFF
TRBJ2-2 TRBV4-3 . TRBD1 TGCGCCAGCAGCCAAACCGGGACAGGGTACACCGGGGAGCTGTTTTTT CASSQTGTGYTGELFF
TRBJ2-1 TRBV28 . TRBD2 TGTGCCAGCAGACCCAGCGGGAGCAATAATGAGCAGTTCTTC CASRPSGSNNEQFF
TRBJ2-1 TRBV3-1/TRBV3-2 . . TGTGCCAGCAGCCAAGGGGGGCTAGATGAGCAGTTCTTC CASSQGGLDEQFF
TRBJ2-2 TRBV9 . . TGTGCCAGCAGCGTAGTGAGTGGGATCCCGGCGGGGCTGTTTTTT CASSVVSGIPAGLFF
TRBJ2-2 TRBV12-3/TRBV12-4 . . TGTGCCAGCAGTTTAGGAGGGCCCGGGGAGCTGTTTTTT CASSLGGPGELFF
TRBJ2-7 TRBV7-8 . TRBD2 TGTGCCAGCAGCCCTGGGGCGGGAGAAGTCGAGCAGTACTTC CASSPGAGEVEQYF
TRBJ2-7 TRBV7-9 . . TGTGCCAGCAGCCTTAAACGAGGGTACGAGCAGTACTTC CASSLKRGYEQYF
TRBJ2-5 TRBV6-5 . TRBD1 TGTGCCAGCAGTCGGGACAGAGGCGAGACCCAGTACTTC CASSRDRGETQYF
TRBJ2-7 TRBV11-1 . TRBD1 TGTGCCAGCAGCGCAAACCCGGGACAGGCCTACGAGCAGTACTTC CASSANPGQAYEQYF
TRBJ2-7 TRBV10-3 . TRBD2 TGTGCCATCCGGACTAGCCTTTTACACGAGCAGTACTTC CAIRTSLLHEQYF
TRBJ2-3 TRBV6-5 few . TGTGCCAGCGGAAGAGGGACTAGCACAGATACGCAGTATTTT CASGRGTSTDTQYF
TRBJ2-2 TRBV2 few TRBD2 TGTGCCAGCAGCTTACTAGCGGGGGGCCAAAACACCGGGGAGCTGTTTTTT CASSLLAGGQNTGELFF
TRBJ1-2 TRBV19 . TRBD1 TGTGCCAGTCGGGACAGGTCCTATGGCTACACCTTC CASRDRSYGYTF
TRBJ2-1 TRBV24-1 . TRBD2 TGTGCCACCAGTGATCCCTCCGGGGGGAGTCGGCTAGCGGGGGGAATCGTTGGTTACAATGAGCAGTTCTTC CATSDPSGGSRLAGGIVGYNEQFF
TRBJ2-3 TRBV5-1 . . TGCGCCAGCAGCTTGGGCCAGGGTAAAAATGCAGATACGCAGTATTTT CASSLGQGKNADTQYF
TRBJ1-2 TRBV7-9 . TRBD1 TGTGCCAGCAGCCGAGGAGGGACAGTCTATAACTATGGCTACACCTTC CASSRGGTVYNYGYTF
TRBJ2-7 TRBV29-1 . . TGCAGCGTTATGACAGAGTACGAGCAGTACTTC CSVMTEYEQYF
TRBJ2-7 TRBV6-2/TRBV6-3 . TRBD2 TGTGCCAGCAGTATGACTAGCGGGAGTACTACCTACGAGCAGTACTTC CASSMTSGSTTYEQYF
TRBJ1-5 TRBV18 . TRBD1 TGTGCCAGCTCACCACTAGGGACAGGGGCCGGGCAGCCCCAGCATTTT CASSPLGTGAGQPQHF
TRBJ2-5 TRBV4-2 . TRBD1 TGTGCCAGCAGCCAAACGACAGGGGGCATCCAAGAGACCCAGTACTTC CASSQTTGGIQETQYF